This T cell receptor (beta chain) derives from a study of T cells in Graves' hyperthyroidism and ophthalmopathy. Overall study findings and caveats: The model foresaw ophthalmopathy a median roughly 6.5 months prior to onset. Most clonotypes that expanded in the thyroid above 0.001 also showed up in blood.

The germline V gene encodes CDR1 DFQATT and CDR2 SNEGSKA (reference sequence). CDR3 size: 15 residues. Deletions cut 3 bases from V and 0 bases from J, with 14 bases between. Progressors' blood was drawn at hyperthyroidism diagnosis, before ophthalmopathy symptoms. Comment on this clonotype: Its target is unknown.

Amplified regions were TCR beta CDR3 sequences from RNA transcripts. First-round RT-PCR with HTBI primers amplified the TCR CDR3 region. TCRdb ran MiXCR on the multiplex PCR reads and lists one entry per CDR3 protein. The data hold about 270,000 distinct CDR3 sequences, with less than 30% observed a single time. The sample consisted of blood. This clonotype originated in a man aged 35 to 55 with Graves' hyperthyroidism that later progressed to Graves' ophthalmopathy. The chain is built from TRBV20-1 and TRBJ1-1, with D uncertain. The CDR3 nucleotides are TGCAGTGCTAGGGGATACGGGCTCATGAACACTGAAGCTTTCTTT. Translating gives CSARGYGLMNTEAFF.